The clone carrying this T cell receptor (beta chain) is a singleton in its sample. The antigen is unknown. This sample was included in a study of T cell responses to AZD1222 COVID-19 vaccine. The study's findings and limits: No day 14 peak samples; only post-peak repertoires were characterized. Compared with day 0, the breadth and depth of the Spike-specific TCR repertoire rose significantly after two doses of AZD1222.

Trimming left V 2 bases short and J 4 bases short, with 20 bases between. CDR1 is SGHTA, CDR2 FQGNSA, per germline. CDR3 size: 17 residues. Profiling relied on immunoSEQ multiplex PCR, and the TCRdb table lists in-frame clones only, not all of them. The table includes 85,000 to 100,000 clones, 65% to 90% detected once. The clonotype originates from an adult in good health. This rearrangement joins TRBV7-2 to TRBJ1-2; the D is unclear. The starting material was peripheral blood, obtained on day 0 of AZD1222 vaccination. The CDR3 DNA sequence: TGTGCCAGCAGCTTACCACCGTCTCGGGCAAACGGCTATGGCTACACCTTC. This encodes CASSLPPSRANGYGYTF.